Listed below are T cell receptor beta chains from one sample, sequenced in a study of T cells in Graves' hyperthyroidism and ophthalmopathy. One entry per CDR3 protein, called by TCRdb with MiXCR from the multiplex PCR reads. The sample lists around 340,000 distinct CDR3 sequences, about 15% occurring once. The source material was blood. These receptors were taken from a man aged 30-40 years with Graves' hyperthyroidism. The CDR3 runs from the conserved cysteine through the conserved F or W. D genes are given only for firm matches. A clone size is listed for some rows: how often the clone was seen (once, few, many), or a class if it is expanded.

TRBJ2-4	-	TRBV27	few	18	TGTGCCAGCAGTTTAAGGGGTCTGGGAGCTTTAGCCAAAAACATTCAGTACTTC	CASSLRGLGALAKNIQYF
TRBJ2-1	-	TRBV20-1	-	15	TGCAGTGCTAGAGATCCCAGTCTCAGGGAAAATGAGCAGTTCTTC	CSARDPSLRENEQFF
TRBJ2-7	-	TRBV20-1	many	17	TGCAGTGCTAGCCCATACTCCCCGGGGACGAGCTCCTACGAGCAGTACTTC	CSASPYSPGTSSYEQYF
TRBJ2-5	TRBD2	TRBV11-2	many	17	TGTGCCAGCAGCTTACGGAGGACTAGCGGGACTCAAGAGACCCAGTACTTC	CASSLRRTSGTQETQYF
TRBJ2-7	-	TRBV5-5	many	14	TGTGCCAGCAGCTTGAATCCGGGGGCCTACGAGCAGTACTTC	CASSLNPGAYEQYF
TRBJ2-1	TRBD2	TRBV20-1	-	19	TGCAGTGCTAGAGCGCTAGGACTAGCGGGAGAAAGCTCCTACAATGAGCAGTTCTTC	CSARALGLAGESSYNEQFF
TRBJ2-4	-	TRBV7-8	many	14	TGTGCCAGCAGCTTCCGCAAGTGGGGGACCATTCAGTACTTC	CASSFRKWGTIQYF
TRBJ2-7	-	TRBV29-1	few	13	TGCAGCGTAGACACCGGGGCGAGCTACGAGCAGTACTTC	CSVDTGASYEQYF
TRBJ2-1	-	TRBV5-4	-	15	TGTGCCAGCAGCTTGCGACCTGGGAGCGGAAATGAGCAGTTCTTC	CASSLRPGSGNEQFF
TRBJ2-2	TRBD1	TRBV6-1	many	15	TGTGCCAGCAGTGTCCCGGGACAGGGCGCCGGGGAGCTGTTTTTT	CASSVPGQGAGELFF
TRBJ2-7	TRBD2	TRBV28	-	14	TGTGCCAGCAGTTGGGCTAGCGGGAGTCGCGAGCAGTACTTC	CASSWASGSREQYF
TRBJ1-1	-	TRBV11-2	many	15	TGTGCCAGCAGCCCCGTGGCAGTCATGAACACTGAAGCTTTCTTT	CASSPVAVMNTEAFF
TRBJ2-3	TRBD2	TRBV2	many	15	TGTGCCGGAGGACTAGCGGGGGGAAGCACAGATACGCAGTATTTT	CAGGLAGGSTDTQYF
TRBJ1-1	-	TRBV3-1	many	16	TGTGCCAGCAGCCAAGTGAAGAACAGGAGGGACACTGAAGCTTTCTTT	CASSQVKNRRDTEAFF
TRBJ2-7	-	TRBV11-3	many	14	TGTGCCAGCAGCTTGTCTCCAGGGACCTACGAGCAGTACTTC	CASSLSPGTYEQYF
TRBJ1-5	-	TRBV7-8	many	16	TGTGCCAGCACCTCAGTGGGGGAGGCGCAGAATCAGCCCCAGCATTTT	CASTSVGEAQNQPQHF
TRBJ1-2	-	TRBV5-5	-	15	TGTGCCAGCCTAATACGGGAAAACAGCTACTATGGCTACACCTTC	CASLIRENSYYGYTF
TRBJ2-1	-	TRBV5-5	many	15	TGTGCCAGCTTCCCCCTGTCTAGCGACAACAATGAGCAGTTCTTC	CASFPLSSDNNEQFF
TRBJ2-5	-	TRBV5-1	-	14	TGCGCCAGCTCAGGTGGTCAAATAGGAGAGACCCAGTACTTC	CASSGGQIGETQYF
TRBJ1-2	-	TRBV2	many	13	TGTGCCAGCAGTGAGGGAGGAGCCCATGGCTACACCTTC	CASSEGGAHGYTF
TRBJ1-2	-	TRBV4-1	-	14	TGCGCCAGCAGCCAAGAAGCCCCGTCACTGGGCTACACCTTC	CASSQEAPSLGYTF
TRBJ2-1	TRBD2	TRBV6-2/TRBV6-3	once	17	TGTGCCAGCAGCCACCGGCCGAGACTAGCGGGAGTATTTGAGCAGTTCTTC	CASSHRPRLAGVFEQFF
TRBJ1-4	TRBD1	TRBV19	-	15	TGTGCCAGTAGTAGGACAGGGAACCCTAATGAAAAACTGTTTTTT	CASSRTGNPNEKLFF
TRBJ2-3	-	TRBV18	many	14	TGTGCCAGCTCCCCCAGGTCCGGCACAGATACGCAGTATTTT	CASSPRSGTDTQYF
TRBJ2-3	-	TRBV5-8	-	15	TGTGCCAGCAGCTTTGAGCTTGGGCGTCGAAGTACGCAGTATTTT	CASSFELGRRSTQYF
TRBJ1-1	-	TRBV10-3	many	13	TGTGCCATACGCCGAGGGGGGGACACTGAAGCTTTCTTT	CAIRRGGDTEAFF
TRBJ2-3	-	TRBV6-2/TRBV6-3	-	12	TGTGTCAGCAGAGACTATGGGGATACGCAGTATTTT	CVSRDYGDTQYF
TRBJ2-5	-	TRBV10-3	many	13	TGTGCCATCAGTGAGTTCGGCCCGGAGACCCAGTACTTC	CAISEFGPETQYF
TRBJ1-2	-	TRBV19	few	15	TGTGCCAGTAGTATTGACGGACTCAACCCATATGGCTACACCTTC	CASSIDGLNPYGYTF
TRBJ2-5	-	TRBV7-2	many	15	TGTGCCAGCAGCTTATGGGCGGGGTCACAAGAGACCCAGTACTTC	CASSLWAGSQETQYF
TRBJ2-1	-	TRBV15	-	15	TGTGCCACCAGCAGAGATACGGGAATCAGGAATGAGCAGTTCTTC	CATSRDTGIRNEQFF
TRBJ2-1	-	TRBV12-3/TRBV12-4	many	14	TGTGCCAGCACCCAGCGCCCGGGAACCAATGAGCAGTTCTTC	CASTQRPGTNEQFF
TRBJ2-1	-	TRBV5-6	once	14	TGTGCCAGCAGCTCGGACGGTCGTATGGATGAGCAGTTCTTC	CASSSDGRMDEQFF
TRBJ2-3	TRBD2	TRBV7-8	many	15	TGTGCCAGCAGCACAAGCGGGAAGGGGACAGATACGCAGTATTTT	CASSTSGKGTDTQYF
TRBJ2-3	TRBD2	TRBV10-2	few	15	TGCGCCAGCAGTGAGCCGGCTAGCGGGACAGATACGCAGTATTTT	CASSEPASGTDTQYF
TRBJ1-5	TRBD1	TRBV4-1	-	15	TGCGCCAGCAGCTACAGACAGGGCGGTAATCAGCCCCAGCATTTT	CASSYRQGGNQPQHF
TRBJ1-1	-	TRBV3-1	many	13	TGTGCCAGCATTCTGAAGGGCGGTGGCGAAGCTTTCTTT	CASILKGGGEAFF
TRBJ2-7	-	TRBV19	-	15	TGTGCCAGTAGTATCGGTGGGACACGGCGCTACGAGCAGTACTTC	CASSIGGTRRYEQYF
TRBJ1-2	-	TRBV20-1	-	12	TGCAGTGCTAGCCGGGACGTTTATGGCTACACCTTC	CSASRDVYGYTF
TRBJ1-2	-	TRBV27	few	15	TGTGCCAGCAGTTTAGTTCGAGGGGGGTACTATGGCTACACCTTC	CASSLVRGGYYGYTF
TRBJ2-7	-	TRBV6-5	-	18	TGTGCCAGCAGTTACTCGACGGGGGGGACAGGGTTTGCCTACGAGCAGTACTTC	CASSYSTGGTGFAYEQYF
TRBJ2-3	TRBD2	TRBV10-1	-	15	TGCGCCAGCAGTGAATTCCTAGCGGGAGGAGATACGCAGTATTTT	CASSEFLAGGDTQYF
TRBJ2-2	-	TRBV5-1	many	15	TGCGCCAGCAGCTTTGGCCAGCTCCTGGCTGGGGAGCTGTTTTTT	CASSFGQLLAGELFF
TRBJ2-2	-	TRBV14	few	11	TGTGCCAGCAGCCAGGGACGTAAGCTGTTTTTT	CASSQGRKLFF
TRBJ2-3	-	TRBV5-1	many	16	TGCGCCAGCAGCGAGGAGCGGATGGGGGGCACAGATACGCAGTATTTT	CASSEERMGGTDTQYF
TRBJ2-3	-	TRBV12-3/TRBV12-4	-	13	TGTGCCAGCAGTTTAGTCGCCACAGATACGCAGTATTTT	CASSLVATDTQYF
TRBJ1-4	-	TRBV19	-	13	TGTGCCAGCCATACAGGTTATAAGGAAAAACTGTTTTTT	CASHTGYKEKLFF
TRBJ1-1	-	TRBV11-1	-	14	TGTGCCAGCAGCTCCATTGGAGGGAACACTGAAGCTTTCTTT	CASSSIGGNTEAFF
TRBJ1-1	-	TRBV2	-	12	TGTGCCAGCGGGGGGACCGGGACTGAAGCTTTCTTT	CASGGTGTEAFF